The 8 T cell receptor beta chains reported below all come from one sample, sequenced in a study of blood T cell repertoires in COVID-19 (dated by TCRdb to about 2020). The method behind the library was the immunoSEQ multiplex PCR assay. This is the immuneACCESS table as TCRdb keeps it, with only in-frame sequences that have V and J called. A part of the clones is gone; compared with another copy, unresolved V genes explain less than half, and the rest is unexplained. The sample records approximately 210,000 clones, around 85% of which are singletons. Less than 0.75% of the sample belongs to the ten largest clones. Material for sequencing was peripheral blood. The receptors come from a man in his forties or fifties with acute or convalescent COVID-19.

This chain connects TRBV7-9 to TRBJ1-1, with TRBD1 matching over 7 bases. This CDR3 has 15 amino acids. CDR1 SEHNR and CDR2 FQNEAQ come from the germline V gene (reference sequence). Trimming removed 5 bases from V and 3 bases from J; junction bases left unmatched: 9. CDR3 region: CASSAMTGLHTEAFF. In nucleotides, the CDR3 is TGTGCCAGCAGCGCGATGACAGGGCTTCACACTGAAGCTTTCTTT.

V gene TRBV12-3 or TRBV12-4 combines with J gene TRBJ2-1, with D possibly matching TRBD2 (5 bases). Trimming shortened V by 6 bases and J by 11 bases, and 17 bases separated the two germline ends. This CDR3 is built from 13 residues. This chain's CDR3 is CASSRPGPGKQFF. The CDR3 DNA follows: TGTGCCAGCAGCCGCCCCGGGCCGGGGAAGCAGTTCTTC.

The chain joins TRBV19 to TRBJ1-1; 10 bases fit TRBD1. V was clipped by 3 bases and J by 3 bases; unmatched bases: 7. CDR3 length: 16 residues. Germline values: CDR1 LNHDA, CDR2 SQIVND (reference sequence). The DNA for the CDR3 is TGTGCCAGTAGTATGCGAATTGGGACAGGGGACACTGAAGCTTTCTTT. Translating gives CASSMRIGTGDTEAFF.

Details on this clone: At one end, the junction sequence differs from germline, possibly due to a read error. CDR3 nucleotides: TGCAGCATTGAAAGCGGTATGGGAAACACCATATATTTT. Protein sequence: CSIESGMGNTIYF. This rearrangement joins TRBV29-1 to TRBJ1-3; unclear D gene. This CDR3 has 13 amino acids. Germline V CDR1 and CDR2: SQVTM, ANQGSEA.

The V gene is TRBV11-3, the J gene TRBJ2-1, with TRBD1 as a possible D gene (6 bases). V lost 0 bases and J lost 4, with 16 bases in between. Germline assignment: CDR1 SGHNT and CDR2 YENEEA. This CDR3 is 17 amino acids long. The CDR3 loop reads CASSLDTGLPTYNEQFF. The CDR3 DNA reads TGTGCCAGCAGCTTAGATACAGGGCTCCCGACTTACAATGAGCAGTTCTTC.

The CDR3 spells CASSLIGASNQPQHF. CDR3 bases: TGTGCCAGCAGCTTAATAGGGGCAAGCAATCAGCCCCAGCATTTT. V usage is TRBV7-9 and J usage is TRBJ1-5, with TRBD1 as a possible D gene (5 bases). The CDR3 is 15 residues long. Germline CDR1 SEHNR, CDR2 FQNEAQ (reference sequence). The V gene lost 2 bases and the J gene lost 1 base, with 9 bases spanning the gap. Based on the CDR3 plus reference TRBV7-9 and TRBJ1-5, the full variable domain is DTGVSQNPRHKITKRGQNVTFRCDPISEHNRLYWYRQTLGQGPEFLTYFQNEAQLEKSRLLSDRFSAERPKGSFSTLEIQRTEQGDSAMYLCASSLIGASNQPQHFGDGTRLSIL.

CDR3 protein: CASIPKQGATGELFF. The DNA of the CDR3 is TGTGCCAGTATCCCGAAACAGGGGGCCACCGGGGAGCTGTTTTTT. The chain couples TRBV19 to TRBJ2-2; TRBD1 aligns across 9 bases. V lost 7 bases and J lost 4; bases outside the gene matches: 7. Germline lookup yields CDR1 LNHDA and CDR2 SQIVND (reference sequence). CDR3 size: 15 residues.

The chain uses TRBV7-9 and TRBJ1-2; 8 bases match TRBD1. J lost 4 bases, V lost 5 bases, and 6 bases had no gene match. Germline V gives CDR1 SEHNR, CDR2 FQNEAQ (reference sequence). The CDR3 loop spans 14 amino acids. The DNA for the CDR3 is TGTGCCAGCAGCCACCGGGACAGGAGCTATGGCTACACCTTC. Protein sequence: CASSHRDRSYGYTF.